These 5 T cell receptor beta chains were sequenced from one sample in a study of identical twins. Via MiXCR, TCRdb re-called the 5' RACE reads, giving one row per CDR3 protein. The repertoire holds roughly 690,000 distinct CDR3 sequences, with around 6% as singletons. Sequencing was performed on naive T cells sorted from blood. All receptors derive from a man between 18 and 29 years old in good health.

This clonotype has just a few counts. The chain employs TRBV4-3 and TRBJ2-1; tentatively, D is TRBD1 (5 bases). Germline CDR1 and CDR2: LGHNA and YSLEER. V lost 4 bases and J 7 bases, leaving 26 bases between the germline ends. The CDR3 is 18 residues long. CDR3 region: CASSLTHLSGIIGNEQFF. CDR3 coding DNA: TGCGCCAGCAGCCTCACCCACCTCTCAGGGATCATAGGTAATGAGCAGTTCTTC.

This clonotype was counted many times. The genes are TRBV20-1 and TRBJ2-1; 7 bases are shared with TRBD2. The CDR3 is made up of 13 amino acids. J gave up 7 bases and V 1 base, and 4 bases lay outside the gene matches. CDR1 is DFQATT, CDR2 SNEGSKA, per germline (reference sequence). CDR3 in DNA: TGCAGTGCTAGAGGGGGACTATGGAATGAGCAGTTCTTC. Protein sequence: CSARGGLWNEQFF.

This clonotype was seen a handful of times. The chain combines TRBV9 with TRBJ2-7, with 7 bases matching TRBD2. From germline, CDR1 is SGDLS and CDR2 YYNGEE. Trimming at V came to 4 bases and at J to 2 bases, leaving 9 bases not matched to a gene. This CDR3 is built from 15 residues. The CDR3 DNA follows: TGTGCCAGCAGCCTGGGGGGGGGAGCTGCCTACGAGCAGTACTTC. Residues: CASSLGGGAAYEQYF.

This clonotype was seen a few times. The chain has TRBV7-3 and TRBJ2-7; D is possibly TRBD2 (5 bases). CDR3 length equals 15 residues. Trimming removed 5 bases from V and 3 bases from J, with 17 bases in between. Per the germline V gene, CDR1 is SGHTA and CDR2 is FQGTGA. The CDR3 reads CASSPSRGYIYEQYF. For the CDR3, the DNA is TGTGCCAGCAGCCCCTCCCGGGGATATATCTACGAGCAGTACTTC. The full variable domain, in which reference TRBV7-3 and TRBJ2-7 provide the parts outside the CDR3, is GAGVSQTPSNKVTEKGKYVELRCDPISGHTALYWYRQSLGQGPEFLIYFQGTGAADDSGLPNDRFFAVRPEGSVSTLKIQRTERGDSAVYLCASSPSRGYIYEQYFGPGTRLTVT.

V usage is TRBV4-2 and J usage is TRBJ2-2; 13 bases map to TRBD2. V was pared by 4 bases and J by 1 base, with 6 bases of the junction left unmatched. In germline, CDR1 is LGHNA, CDR2 YNFKEQ. The CDR3 covers 18 residues. CDR3 region: CASSPRLAGGLNTGELFF. CDR3 sequence (DNA): TGTGCCAGCAGCCCCCGACTAGCGGGAGGCCTGAACACCGGGGAGCTGTTTTTT.